Listed below are T cell receptor beta chains from one sample, sequenced in a study of T cells expressing NK-cell markers. TCRdb reprocessed the 5' RACE reads; each CDR3 protein has one entry and no DNA is given. The sample's table shows almost 450,000 distinct CDR3 sequences. Specimen: blood T cells: a sorted CD56 or NKG2C T cell subset, CD4+ or CD8+ T cells, or bulk PBMC T cells (not recorded which). These receptors were taken from a woman between 18 and 69 years old in good health. Both conserved end residues are part of each CDR3.

CDR3: CASSQRQGKNTQYF; V: TRBV11-2; J: TRBJ2-3
CDR3: CASSLTGTAGLGRYF; V: TRBV28; J: TRBJ2-7
CDR3: CAWSETRYEQYF; V: TRBV30; J: TRBJ2-7
CDR3: CASSPPTGRYGYTF; V: TRBV7-9; J: TRBJ1-2
CDR3: CASSQSVGGTDTQYF; V: TRBV4-2; J: TRBJ2-3
CDR3: CASSPGTSGSSYNEQFF; V: TRBV28; J: TRBJ2-1
CDR3: CASSLEVGSGTEAFF; V: TRBV7-9; J: TRBJ1-1
CDR3: CASSPQGAGELFF; V: TRBV5-5; J: TRBJ2-2
CDR3: CASSQEGEYSPLHF; V: TRBV4-3; J: TRBJ1-6
CDR3: CASLTSGTDTQYF; V: TRBV12-3/TRBV12-4; J: TRBJ2-3
CDR3: CASSVEGGGIYGYTF; V: TRBV9; J: TRBJ1-2
CDR3: CATYRGRAEAFF; V: TRBV6-2/TRBV6-3; J: TRBJ1-1
CDR3: CASSLRRLIGSGANVLTF; V: TRBV13; J: TRBJ2-6
CDR3: CASSPSGSPSYKQYF; V: TRBV7-2; J: TRBJ2-7
CDR3: CASSPRTHGYGYTF; V: TRBV14; J: TRBJ1-2
CDR3: CASSLGGYTNEQFF; V: TRBV7-2; J: TRBJ2-1
CDR3: CASSSASGEQFF; V: TRBV7-8; J: TRBJ2-1
CDR3: CSVETVLNYGYTF; V: TRBV29-1; J: TRBJ1-2
CDR3: CASSSPGNTQYF; V: TRBV12-3/TRBV12-4; J: TRBJ2-3
CDR3: CASSAINQPQHF; V: TRBV12-3/TRBV12-4; J: TRBJ1-5
CDR3: CSARFGGDSYEQYF; V: TRBV20-1; J: TRBJ2-7
CDR3: CASSLVETNTEAFF; V: TRBV5-1; J: TRBJ1-1
CDR3: CASSERELYNEQFF; V: TRBV6-1; J: TRBJ2-1
CDR3: CASSLRDYNSPLHF; V: TRBV12-3/TRBV12-4; J: TRBJ1-6
CDR3: CSASFRAGGPWGTDTQYF; V: TRBV20-1; J: TRBJ2-3
CDR3: CASSQAGGLKNSPLHF; V: TRBV4-3; J: TRBJ1-6
CDR3: CASSYVVKNTGELFF; V: TRBV6-5; J: TRBJ2-2
CDR3: CASSVGGARASTDTQYF; V: TRBV9; J: TRBJ2-3
CDR3: CSALGQGWSNQPQHF; V: TRBV20-1; J: TRBJ1-5
CDR3: CASSFLGQVVTEAFF; V: TRBV12-3/TRBV12-4; J: TRBJ1-1
CDR3: CSAQTSGSLTDTQYF; V: TRBV20-1; J: TRBJ2-3
CDR3: CAWRGLSYEQYF; V: TRBV30; J: TRBJ2-7
CDR3: CAISESLTGKGYTF; V: TRBV10-3; J: TRBJ1-2
CDR3: CASSVEGEVRGEAFF; V: TRBV9; J: TRBJ1-1
CDR3: CASSQWIRDTEAFF; V: TRBV6-2/TRBV6-3; J: TRBJ1-1
CDR3: CATSDPRPARDTQYF; V: TRBV24-1; J: TRBJ2-3
CDR3: CASSSRRDGGYNSPLHF; V: TRBV6-5; J: TRBJ1-6
CDR3: CASRLRREGLGELFF; V: TRBV5-6; J: TRBJ2-2
CDR3: CASSSAGQNYGYTF; V: TRBV9; J: TRBJ1-2
CDR3: CASSLEGTDTEAFF; V: TRBV7-9; J: TRBJ1-1
CDR3: CASSPSLRTESYNEQFF; V: TRBV18; J: TRBJ2-1
CDR3: CAWSAGQGNQPQHF; V: TRBV30; J: TRBJ1-5
CDR3: CASSLAATGPNQPQHF; V: TRBV5-5; J: TRBJ1-5
CDR3: CASSRSGSREQYF; V: TRBV9; J: TRBJ2-7
CDR3: CSAGQGSRTNEKLFF; V: TRBV20-1; J: TRBJ1-4
CDR3: CASKLRDNTEAFF; V: TRBV19; J: TRBJ1-1
CDR3: CASSSGTRGYNSPLHF; V: TRBV12-3/TRBV12-4; J: TRBJ1-6
CDR3: CASSYSNRQQETQYF; V: TRBV6-5; J: TRBJ2-5
CDR3: CASSPGLAGAAGGETQYF; V: TRBV12-3/TRBV12-4; J: TRBJ2-5
CDR3: CASRARTGYTDTQYF; V: TRBV6-2/TRBV6-3; J: TRBJ2-3